Shown below are 14 T cell receptor beta chains from a single sample sequenced in a study of cytotoxic CD8 clonotypes in ibrutinib-treated CLL. Repertoires were generated with immunoSEQ multiplex PCR, while TCRdb's copy carries only in-frame clones and drops some. The repertoire includes some 140,000 clones, approximately 90% of them detected once, and less than 14% sits in the top ten. The sample here was PBMCs, taken after 12 months of ibrutinib treatment. Every receptor here comes from a human donor with chronic lymphocytic leukemia.

The V gene is TRBV6-7, the J gene TRBJ2-6; no firm D call. TRBV6-7 is flagged as an ORF with uncertain function. The length of the CDR3 is 15 residues. The V end lost 5 bases, the J end lost 0 bases, and 8 bases lay between the germline ends. DNA of the CDR3: TGTGCCAGCAGTGAACAGAACTCTGGGGCCAACGTCCTGACTTTC. Encoded protein: CASSEQNSGANVLTF.

The rearrangement joins TRBV2 to TRBJ2-7; no definite D call. Deletions cut 2 bases from V and 6 bases from J, with 5 bases between. The germline gives CDR1 SNHLY, CDR2 FYNNEI. CDR3 length equals 11 residues. CDR3 amino acids: CASSESGEQYF. The CDR3, as DNA: TGTGCCAGCAGTGAATCGGGCGAGCAGTACTTC. The full variable domain, rest sourced from reference TRBV2 and TRBJ2-7, is EPEVTQTPSHQVTQMGQEVILRCVPISNHLYFYWYRQILGQKVEFLVSFYNNEISEKSEIFDDQFSVERPDGSNFTLKIRSTKLEDSAMYFCASSESGEQYFGPGTRLTVT.

The chain recombines TRBV5-1 with TRBJ2-5, with 8 bases lining up with TRBD2. Trimming took 0 bases from V and 1 from J; bases not matched to a gene: 5. In germline, CDR1 is SGHRS, CDR2 YFSETQ. The CDR3 has 16 amino acids. DNA of the CDR3: TGCGCCAGCAGCTTGGCCCTTGCGGGAGGCCAAGAGACCCAGTACTTC. Protein: CASSLALAGGQETQYF.

This chain joins TRBV7-2 and TRBJ2-3; no definite D call. CDR3 length: 13 amino acids. In germline, CDR1 is SGHTA, CDR2 FQGNSA. V shed 11 bases and J shed 4 bases, with 16 bases lying between them. The chain's CDR3 is CAEVRSGADTQYF. The CDR3 DNA follows: TGTGCCGAGGTCCGCTCTGGCGCAGATACGCAGTATTTT.

The CDR3 here is CASRPGPSSTDTQYF. In DNA form, the CDR3 reads TGTGCCAGCAGGCCTGGTCCCTCTAGCACAGATACGCAGTATTTT. The gene calls are TRBV6-5 and TRBJ2-3; D is ambiguous. The CDR3 covers 15 residues. Germline values: CDR1 MNHEY, CDR2 SVGAGI. The V gene lost 6 bases and the J gene lost 0 bases, with 13 bases spanning the gap.

This clone was recorded once. J is TRBJ1-1 and V is TRBV28, with D possibly matching TRBD1 (5 bases). This CDR3 is 17 amino acids long. Looked up from germline, CDR1 is MDHEN and CDR2 is SYDVKM. Trimming removed 3 bases at V and 1 base at J, with 18 bases between. The CDR3 loop is CASSLARGLMTNTEAFF. The DNA for the CDR3 is TGTGCCAGCAGTTTGGCGCGGGGCCTTATGACGAACACTGAAGCTTTCTTT. The full variable domain, with the rest looked up from reference TRBV28 and TRBJ1-1, is DVKVTQSSRYLVKRTGEKVFLECVQDMDHENMFWYRQDPGLGLRLIYFSYDVKMKEKGDIPEGYSVSREKKERFSLILESASTNQTSMYLCASSLARGLMTNTEAFFGQGTRLTVV.

The CDR3 region is CASSISGTYEQYF. The DNA of the CDR3 is TGTGCCAGTAGTATTTCAGGTACCTACGAGCAGTACTTC. This rearrangement joins TRBV19 to TRBJ2-7; no reliable D call. CDR1 and CDR2 from the germline V gene are LNHDA and SQIVND (reference sequence). CDR3 length: 13 residues. V was shortened by 3 bases and J by 2 bases, with 8 bases between the two germline ends.

This rearrangement joins TRBV4-1 to TRBJ2-7; TRBD2 agrees at 7 bases. V gave up 0 bases and J gave up 4 bases; unmatched junction bases: 12. CDR1 is MGHRA and CDR2 is YSYEKL in the germline V gene. This CDR3 has 17 amino acids. The CDR3, as DNA: TGCGCCAGCAGCCAAGATCTAGCGGAGGACATCCCATACGAGCAGTACTTC. The encoded protein is CASSQDLAEDIPYEQYF.

This clone showed up just once. The chain carries TRBV30 and TRBJ1-3, with a possible D match to TRBD1 (6 bases). The CDR3 is 13 residues long. Germline V lookup: CDR1 GTSNPN, CDR2 SVGIG (reference sequence). With 4 bases removed from V and 4 bases from J, the gap between germline ends came to 11 bases. The CDR3 reads CAWKGGQGNTIYF. CDR3 in DNA: TGTGCCTGGAAAGGGGGGCAAGGAAACACCATATATTTT.

The V and J genes are TRBV2 and TRBJ2-3; D is ambiguous. V lost 2 bases to trimming and J lost 0 bases, with 12 bases between them. CDR3 length equals 16 residues. Per germline, CDR1 SNHLY and CDR2 FYNNEI. The CDR3 reads CASSELRNPSTDTQYF. DNA of the CDR3: TGTGCCAGCAGTGAATTGAGAAACCCTAGCACAGATACGCAGTATTTT.

Points on this clone: Because the CDR3's place on the DNA is in doubt, the DNA is left out and the CDR3 is given as listed by TCRdb. This rearrangement joins TRBV9 to TRBJ2-1. From its first to its last residue, the CDR3 has 12 amino acids. Germline V gene data show CDR1 as SGDLS and CDR2 as YYNGEE. CDR3 sequence: CASSVAGGSVFF.

DNA of the CDR3: TGCGCCAGCAGGGAGGCTAGCTCCTACAATGAGCAGTTCTTC. It codes for CASREASSYNEQFF. This sequence joins TRBV5-1 and TRBJ2-1, with D possibly matching TRBD2 (5 bases). The germline CDR1 and CDR2 sequences are SGHRS and YFSETQ. Trimming cost V 5 bases and J 0 bases, with 9 bases left between them. This CDR3 comprises 14 residues.

In this sample, this clone turned up once. The chain joins TRBV27 to TRBJ2-5; weak D call: TRBD2 (7 bases). Per germline, CDR1 MNHEY and CDR2 SMNVEV (reference sequence). The CDR3 consists of 16 residues. With 5 bases removed from V and 2 bases from J, the gap between germline ends came to 18 bases. CDR3 protein: CASSPGQLAAQETQYF. The CDR3 DNA reads as TGTGCCAGCAGTCCCGGACAGCTAGCGGCTCAAGAGACCCAGTACTTC.

The chain combines TRBV28 with TRBJ2-7; no clear D gene. The length of the CDR3 is 11 residues. With 7 bases removed from V and 2 bases from J, the gap between germline ends came to 6 bases. Germline V gives CDR1 MDHEN, CDR2 SYDVKM. The CDR3 loop is CASKRAYEQYF. The CDR3 nucleotides are TGTGCCAGCAAACGGGCCTACGAGCAGTACTTC.